Listed here is a single T cell receptor (beta chain). Its antigen is not known. This sample was taken from a study of cytomegalovirus exposure and HLA in healthy donors. About the research overall: From HLA-typed donors, an early data release held tens of millions of unique TCRs. Study findings and constraints: TCR beta V- and J-gene trimming was later associated with a missense DCLRE1C variant. Common viral pathogens (according to a later analysis) appeared linked to several of the most significant clusters. The authors later found HLA-associated TCR beta chains more clonally expanded than equally common others.

Trimming removed 7 bases from V and 3 bases from J, with 13 bases in between. Germline V gene data show CDR1 as MNHEY and CDR2 as SMNVEV (reference sequence). The CDR3 spans 13 residues. The PCR employed 60 Vbeta primers together with 13 Jbeta primers. TCRdb keeps only in-frame clones here, not all; method: immunoSEQ multiplex PCR. The sample has 84,000 or so clones, roughly 80% seen once. The chain joins TRBV27 to TRBJ2-7; D perhaps matches TRBD2 (6 bases). Sequencing was carried out using PBMCs. This receptor was identified in a boy aged 10-17 years in good health and CMV-seronegative. The CDR3 nucleotides read TGTGCCAGCAAGGAGAACGGGGGCTACGAGCAGTACTTC. Translated, it gives CASKENGGYEQYF.